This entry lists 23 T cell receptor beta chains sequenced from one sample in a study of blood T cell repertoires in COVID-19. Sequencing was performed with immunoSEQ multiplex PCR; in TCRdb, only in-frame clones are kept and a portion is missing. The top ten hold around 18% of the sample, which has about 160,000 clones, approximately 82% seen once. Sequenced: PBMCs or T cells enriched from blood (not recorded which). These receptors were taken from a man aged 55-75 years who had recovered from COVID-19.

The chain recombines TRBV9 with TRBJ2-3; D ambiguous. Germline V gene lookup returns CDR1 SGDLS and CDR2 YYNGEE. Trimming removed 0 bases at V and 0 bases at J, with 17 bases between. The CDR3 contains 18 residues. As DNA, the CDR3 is TGTGCCAGCAGCGTAGACCTAGGTCCGGGTTCTAGCACAGATACGCAGTATTTT. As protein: CASSVDLGPGSSTDTQYF. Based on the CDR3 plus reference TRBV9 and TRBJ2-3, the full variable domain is DSGVTQTPKHLITATGQRVTLRCSPRSGDLSVYWYQQSLDQGLQFLIQYYNGEERAKGNILERFSAQQFPDLHSELNLSSLELGDSALYFCASSVDLGPGSSTDTQYFGPGTRLTVL.

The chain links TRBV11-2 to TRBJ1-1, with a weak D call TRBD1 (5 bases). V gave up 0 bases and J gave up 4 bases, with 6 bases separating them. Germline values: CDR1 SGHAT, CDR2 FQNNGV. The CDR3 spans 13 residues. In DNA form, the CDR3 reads TGTGCCAGCAGCTTAGAAAGGGGCACTGAAGCTTTCTTT. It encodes CASSLERGTEAFF.

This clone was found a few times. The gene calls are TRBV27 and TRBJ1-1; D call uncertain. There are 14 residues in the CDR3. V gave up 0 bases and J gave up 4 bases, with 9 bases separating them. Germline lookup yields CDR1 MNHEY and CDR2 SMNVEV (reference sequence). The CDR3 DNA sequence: TGTGCCAGCAGTTTATCGGGAGGTAGCACTGAAGCTTTCTTT. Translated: CASSLSGGSTEAFF.

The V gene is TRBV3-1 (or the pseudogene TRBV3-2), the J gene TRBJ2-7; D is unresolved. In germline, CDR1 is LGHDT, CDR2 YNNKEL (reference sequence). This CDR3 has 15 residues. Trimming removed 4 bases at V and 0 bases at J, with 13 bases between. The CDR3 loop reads CASSLVPGRSYEQYF. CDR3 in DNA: TGTGCCAGCAGCCTAGTACCAGGCCGCTCCTACGAGCAGTACTTC.

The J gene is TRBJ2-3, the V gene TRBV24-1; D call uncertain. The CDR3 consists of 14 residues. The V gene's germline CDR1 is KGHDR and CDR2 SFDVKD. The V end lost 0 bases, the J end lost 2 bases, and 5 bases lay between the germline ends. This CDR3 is CATSDLQATDTQYF. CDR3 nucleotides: TGTGCCACCAGTGATTTGCAGGCCACAGATACGCAGTATTTT.

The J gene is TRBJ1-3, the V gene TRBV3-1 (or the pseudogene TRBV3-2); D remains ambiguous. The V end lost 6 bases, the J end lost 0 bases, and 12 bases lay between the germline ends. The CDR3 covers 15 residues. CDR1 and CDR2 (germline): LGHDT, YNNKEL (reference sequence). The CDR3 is CASSSEVISGNTIYF. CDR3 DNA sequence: TGTGCCAGCAGTTCAGAGGTGATCTCTGGAAACACCATATATTTT.

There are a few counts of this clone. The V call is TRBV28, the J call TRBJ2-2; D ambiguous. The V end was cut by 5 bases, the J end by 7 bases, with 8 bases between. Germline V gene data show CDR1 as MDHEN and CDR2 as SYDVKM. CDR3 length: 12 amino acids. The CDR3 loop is CASSQQYGELFF. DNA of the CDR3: TGTGCCAGCAGTCAACAATACGGGGAGCTGTTTTTT.

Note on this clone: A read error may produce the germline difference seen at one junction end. The CDR3 region has the DNA TGTGCCAGCAGATTGGACAGCTCCTATAATTCACCCCTCCACTTT. Its translation: CASRLDSSYNSPLHF. This rearrangement joins TRBV5-4 to TRBJ1-6; tentative D call: TRBD1 (6 bases). Germline lookup yields CDR1 SGHNT and CDR2 YYREEE (reference sequence). The CDR3 covers 15 residues.

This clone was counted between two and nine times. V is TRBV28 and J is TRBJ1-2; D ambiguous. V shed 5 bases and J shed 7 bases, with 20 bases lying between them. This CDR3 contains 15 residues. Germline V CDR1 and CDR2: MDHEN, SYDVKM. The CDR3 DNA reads TGTGCCAGCAGTACACCCAGCACGGGGAATTCTGGCTACACCTTC. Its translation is CASSTPSTGNSGYTF.

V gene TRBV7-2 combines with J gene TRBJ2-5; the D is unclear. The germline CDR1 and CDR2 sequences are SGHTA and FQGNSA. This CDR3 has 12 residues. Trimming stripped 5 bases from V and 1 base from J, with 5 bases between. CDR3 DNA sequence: TGTGCCAGCAGCCCTACCCAAGAGACCCAGTACTTC. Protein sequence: CASSPTQETQYF. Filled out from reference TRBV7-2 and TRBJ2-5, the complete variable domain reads GAGVSQSPSNKVTEKGKDVELRCDPISGHTALYWYRQSLGQGLEFLIYFQGNSAPDKSGLPSDRFSAERTGGSVSTLTIQRTQQEDSAVYLCASSPTQETQYFGPGTRLLVL.

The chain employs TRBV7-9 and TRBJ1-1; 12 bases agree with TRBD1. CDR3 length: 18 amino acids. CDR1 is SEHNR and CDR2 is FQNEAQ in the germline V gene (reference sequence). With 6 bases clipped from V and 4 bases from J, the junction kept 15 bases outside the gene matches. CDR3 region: CASRPNTGTGGGGTEAFF. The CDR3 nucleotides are TGTGCCAGCAGACCTAATACCGGGACAGGGGGCGGCGGCACTGAAGCTTTCTTT.

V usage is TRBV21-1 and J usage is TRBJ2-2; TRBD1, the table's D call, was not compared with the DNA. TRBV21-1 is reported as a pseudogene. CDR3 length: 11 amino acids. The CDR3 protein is CAGALPRELFF. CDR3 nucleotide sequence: TGTGCAGGGGCCCTCCCGAGGGAGCTGTTTTTT.

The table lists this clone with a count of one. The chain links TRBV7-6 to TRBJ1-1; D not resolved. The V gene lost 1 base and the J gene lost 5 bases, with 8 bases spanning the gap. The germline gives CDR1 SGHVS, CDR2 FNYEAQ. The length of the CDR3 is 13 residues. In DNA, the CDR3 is TGTGCCAGCAGCTTAGGCCTAGAAACTGAAGCTTTCTTT. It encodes CASSLGLETEAFF.

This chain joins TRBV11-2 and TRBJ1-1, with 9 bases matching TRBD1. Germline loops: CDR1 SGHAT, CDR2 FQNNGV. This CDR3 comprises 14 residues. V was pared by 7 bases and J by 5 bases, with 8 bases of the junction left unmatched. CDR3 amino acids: CASINTGGKTEAFF. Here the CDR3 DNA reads TGTGCCAGCATCAATACAGGGGGCAAGACTGAAGCTTTCTTT.

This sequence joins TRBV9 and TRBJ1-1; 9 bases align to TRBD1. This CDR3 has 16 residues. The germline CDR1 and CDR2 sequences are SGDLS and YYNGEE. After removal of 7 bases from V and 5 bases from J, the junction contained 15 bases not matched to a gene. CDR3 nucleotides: TGTGCCAGCTCCTGGTCGGTGACAGGGGGGGCGACTGAAGCTTTCTTT. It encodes CASSWSVTGGATEAFF.

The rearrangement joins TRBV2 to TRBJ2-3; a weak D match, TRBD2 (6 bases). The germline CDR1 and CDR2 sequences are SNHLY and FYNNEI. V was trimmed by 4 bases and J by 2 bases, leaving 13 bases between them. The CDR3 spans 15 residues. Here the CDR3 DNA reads TGTGCCAGCAGTGTTCCCCTAGCGAACACAGATACGCAGTATTTT. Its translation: CASSVPLANTDTQYF.

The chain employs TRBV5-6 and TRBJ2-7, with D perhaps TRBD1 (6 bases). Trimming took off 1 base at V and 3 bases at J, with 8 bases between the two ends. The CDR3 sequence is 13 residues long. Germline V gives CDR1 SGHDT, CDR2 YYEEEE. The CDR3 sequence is CASSLTGFYEQYF. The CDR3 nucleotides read TGTGCCAGCAGCTTGACAGGGTTCTACGAGCAGTACTTC.

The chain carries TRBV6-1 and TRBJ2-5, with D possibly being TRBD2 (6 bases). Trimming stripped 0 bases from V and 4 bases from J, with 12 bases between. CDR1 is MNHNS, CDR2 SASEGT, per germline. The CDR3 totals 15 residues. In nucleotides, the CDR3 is TGTGCCAGCAGTGAAGCTGGGAGGTCGGGAGAGACCCAGTACTTC. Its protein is CASSEAGRSGETQYF.

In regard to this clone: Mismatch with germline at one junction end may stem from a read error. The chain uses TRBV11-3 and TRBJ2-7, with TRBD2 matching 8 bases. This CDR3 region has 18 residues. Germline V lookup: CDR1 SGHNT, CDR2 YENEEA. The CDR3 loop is CASSLDPHFQRETYEQYF. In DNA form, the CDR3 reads TGTGCCAGCAGCCTAGACCCTCACTTCCAGCGGGAGACCTACGAGCAGTACTTC.

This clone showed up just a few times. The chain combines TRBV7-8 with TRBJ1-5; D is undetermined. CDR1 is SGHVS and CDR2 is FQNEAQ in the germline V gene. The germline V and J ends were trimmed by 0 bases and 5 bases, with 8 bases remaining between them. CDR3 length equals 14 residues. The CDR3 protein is CASSLAWADQPQHF. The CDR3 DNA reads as TGTGCCAGCAGCTTAGCCTGGGCAGATCAGCCCCAGCATTTT.

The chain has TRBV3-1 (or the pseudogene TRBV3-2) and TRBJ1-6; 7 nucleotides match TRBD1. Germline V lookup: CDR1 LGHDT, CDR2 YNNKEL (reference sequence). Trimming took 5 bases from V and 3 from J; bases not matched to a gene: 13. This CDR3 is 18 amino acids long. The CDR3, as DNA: TGTGCCAGCAGCGCATCCGCCCACAGGGGAAGCTATAATTCACCCCTCCACTTT. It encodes CASSASAHRGSYNSPLHF.

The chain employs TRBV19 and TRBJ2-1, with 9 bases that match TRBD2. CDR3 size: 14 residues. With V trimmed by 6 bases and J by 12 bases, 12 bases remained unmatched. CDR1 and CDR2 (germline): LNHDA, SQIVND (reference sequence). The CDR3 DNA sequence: TGTGCCAGTAGGTCTCCGGGACTAGCCCTAGGGCAGTTCTTC. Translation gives CASRSPGLALGQFF.

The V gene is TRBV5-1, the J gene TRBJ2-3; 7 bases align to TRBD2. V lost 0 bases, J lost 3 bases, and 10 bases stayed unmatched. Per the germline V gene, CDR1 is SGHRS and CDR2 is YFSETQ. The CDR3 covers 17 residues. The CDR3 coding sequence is TGCGCCAGCAGCTTGGGGGCTAGCGGCGTGGGTACAGATACGCAGTATTTT. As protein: CASSLGASGVGTDTQYF.